A selection of T cell receptor beta chains follows, all from one sample in a study of control samples from healthy donors and cancer patients. Repertoires were generated with immunoSEQ multiplex PCR, while TCRdb's copy carries only in-frame clones and drops some. This table holds 180,000 or so clones, around 93% found once. The sequencing sample was made of blood. The receptors come from a woman between 55 and 75 years old in good health. Both conserved end residues are part of each CDR3. Each record gives: D gene, clone size, V gene, J gene, CDR3 DNA, CDR3 protein. A D gene is named only where the DNA matches it firmly. Clone size is given for some rows only: seen once, a few or many times, or a class if the clone is expanded.

d_call: NA
clone_size: NA
v_call: TRBV6-2/TRBV6-3
j_call: TRBJ1-4
cdr3_nt: TGTGCCAGCAGCCCTCCGGGCCGGACCTTTGCAACTAATGAAAAACTGTTTTTT
cdr3_aa: CASSPPGRTFATNEKLFF

d_call: NA
clone_size: NA
v_call: TRBV9
j_call: TRBJ1-4
cdr3_nt: TGTGCCAGCAGCGTAGATAGTCGAAAACTGTTTTTT
cdr3_aa: CASSVDSRKLFF

d_call: NA
clone_size: once
v_call: TRBV4-1
j_call: TRBJ2-2
cdr3_nt: TGCGCCAGCAGCCAAAAGGGCGATACCGGGGAGCTGTTTTTT
cdr3_aa: CASSQKGDTGELFF

d_call: NA
clone_size: NA
v_call: TRBV6-2/TRBV6-3
j_call: TRBJ1-6
cdr3_nt: TGTGCCAGCAGTTACTCCGACAGCAGCTCCTATAATTCACCCCTCCACTTT
cdr3_aa: CASSYSDSSSYNSPLHF

d_call: TRBD1
clone_size: NA
v_call: TRBV19
j_call: TRBJ1-2
cdr3_nt: TGTGCCAGTAGTAATAGTATGAACAGGGGAGTTCGAGGCTACACCTTC
cdr3_aa: CASSNSMNRGVRGYTF

d_call: NA
clone_size: NA
v_call: TRBV6-2/TRBV6-3
j_call: TRBJ2-1
cdr3_nt: TGTGCCAGCAGTAAGCCCCTTGTAGGGGGATACCGCAATGAGCAGTTCTTC
cdr3_aa: CASSKPLVGGYRNEQFF

d_call: NA
clone_size: NA
v_call: TRBV5-1
j_call: TRBJ1-1
cdr3_nt: TGCGCCAGCAGCTTGGGAGCAGAGAACACTGAAGCTTTCTTT
cdr3_aa: CASSLGAENTEAFF

d_call: NA
clone_size: NA
v_call: TRBV12-3/TRBV12-4
j_call: TRBJ1-1
cdr3_nt: TGTGCCAGCAGTTCAGTGAACACTGAAGCTTTCTTT
cdr3_aa: CASSSVNTEAFF

d_call: TRBD2
clone_size: once
v_call: TRBV7-2
j_call: TRBJ2-1
cdr3_nt: TGTGCCAGCAGCTTATCATGGGCGGGGACTAATCAGTTCTTC
cdr3_aa: CASSLSWAGTNQFF

d_call: NA
clone_size: few
v_call: TRBV6-4
j_call: TRBJ1-2
cdr3_nt: TGTGCCAGCAGTGAGCAGGAATTCTCTGGCTACACCTTC
cdr3_aa: CASSEQEFSGYTF

d_call: TRBD1
clone_size: NA
v_call: TRBV2
j_call: TRBJ2-5
cdr3_nt: TGTGCCAGCAGAGGGGACAGCCTCCAAGAGACCCAGTACTTC
cdr3_aa: CASRGDSLQETQYF

d_call: NA
clone_size: NA
v_call: TRBV5-1
j_call: TRBJ1-1
cdr3_nt: TGCGCCAGCAGCTTGATCGTTGGGACTGAAGCTTTCTTT
cdr3_aa: CASSLIVGTEAFF

d_call: NA
clone_size: NA
v_call: TRBV4-1
j_call: TRBJ1-5
cdr3_nt: TGCGCCAGCAGCCAAGATTCAGGGGTCGGCAATCAGCCCCAGCATTTT
cdr3_aa: CASSQDSGVGNQPQHF

d_call: NA
clone_size: NA
v_call: TRBV6-2/TRBV6-3
j_call: TRBJ2-5
cdr3_nt: TGTGCCAGCAGTGACTGGACAGTCCAAGAGACCCAGTACTTC
cdr3_aa: CASSDWTVQETQYF

d_call: NA
clone_size: NA
v_call: TRBV7-9
j_call: TRBJ1-2
cdr3_nt: TGTGCCAGCAGCGGGGTAGGGGGAGCAGTCTATGGCTACACCTTC
cdr3_aa: CASSGVGGAVYGYTF

d_call: NA
clone_size: NA
v_call: TRBV29-1
j_call: TRBJ2-7
cdr3_nt: TGCAGCGTTGCACAGGGTGACTACGAGCAGTACTTC
cdr3_aa: CSVAQGDYEQYF